The 2 T cell receptor beta chains below come from one sample, sequenced in a study of T cells in Graves' hyperthyroidism and ophthalmopathy. The investigators amplified TCR beta CDR3 regions from RNA transcripts. When the TCR CDR3 underwent first-round RT-PCR, the HTBI primer set was used. TCRdb fed the multiplex PCR reads into MiXCR, producing one record per CDR3 protein. The table lists approximately 360,000 distinct CDR3 sequences, around 25% of them singletons. Input material: blood. The receptors were sampled from a man aged 50 to 59 with Graves' hyperthyroidism.

V and J are TRBV14 and TRBJ2-3; 15 nucleotides align to TRBD2. V was pared by 0 bases and J by 1 base, with 5 bases of the junction left unmatched. The CDR3 has 19 amino acids. The germline gives CDR1 SGHDN, CDR2 FVKESK. Here the CDR3 reads CASSQDTRTSGRGTDTQYF. The CDR3 DNA is TGTGCCAGCAGCCAAGATACTAGGACTAGCGGGAGGGGCACAGATACGCAGTATTTT.

This chain links TRBV24-1 with TRBJ2-2; TRBD2 matches 11 bases. V trimming: 4 bases; J trimming: 6 bases; junction bases outside the gene matches: 12. This CDR3 is built from 18 residues. From germline, CDR1 is KGHDR and CDR2 SFDVKD. The CDR3 nucleotides read TGTGCCACCAGTGACTCGACTAGCGGGGTCTCTCGGGCCGGGGAGCTGTTTTTT. Translation gives CATSDSTSGVSRAGELFF.